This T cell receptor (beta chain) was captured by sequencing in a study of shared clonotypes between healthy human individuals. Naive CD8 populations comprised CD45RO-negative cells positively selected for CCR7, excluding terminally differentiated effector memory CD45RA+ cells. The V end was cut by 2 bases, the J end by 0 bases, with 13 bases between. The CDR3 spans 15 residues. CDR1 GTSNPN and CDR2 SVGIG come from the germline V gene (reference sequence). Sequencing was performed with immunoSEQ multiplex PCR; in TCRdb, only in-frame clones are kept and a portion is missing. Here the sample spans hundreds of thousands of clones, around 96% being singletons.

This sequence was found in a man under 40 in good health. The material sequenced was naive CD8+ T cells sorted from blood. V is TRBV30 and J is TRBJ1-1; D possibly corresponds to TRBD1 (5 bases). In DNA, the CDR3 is TGTGCCTGGAGTCCCCTCCAGGGTATGAACACTGAAGCTTTCTTT. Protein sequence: CAWSPLQGMNTEAFF.